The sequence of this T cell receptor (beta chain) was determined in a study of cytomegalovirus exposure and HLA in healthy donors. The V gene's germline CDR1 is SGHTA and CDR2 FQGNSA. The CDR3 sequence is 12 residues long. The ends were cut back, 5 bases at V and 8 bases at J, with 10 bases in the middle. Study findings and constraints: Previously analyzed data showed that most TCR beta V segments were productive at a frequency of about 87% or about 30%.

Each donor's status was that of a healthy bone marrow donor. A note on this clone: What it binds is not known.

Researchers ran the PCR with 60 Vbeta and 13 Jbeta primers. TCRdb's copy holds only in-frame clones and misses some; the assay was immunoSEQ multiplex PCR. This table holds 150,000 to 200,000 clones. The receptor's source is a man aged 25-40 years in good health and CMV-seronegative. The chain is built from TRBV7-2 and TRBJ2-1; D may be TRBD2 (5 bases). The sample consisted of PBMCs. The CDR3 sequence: CASSPLAHEQFF. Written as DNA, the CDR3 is TGTGCCAGCAGCCCTCTAGCCCATGAGCAGTTCTTC.